What follows are 14 T cell receptor beta chains derived from one specimen sequenced in a study of T cell changes during pregnancy in multiple sclerosis. The data were produced by immunoSEQ multiplex PCR, yet TCRdb's version contains in-frame clones alone and is incomplete. The table has approximately 83,000 clones, 85% to 95% seen once. The specimen was peripheral blood, collected in the first trimester of pregnancy. These receptors originate from a female donor with multiple sclerosis, enrolled in a pregnancy study.

This chain uses TRBV6-5 with TRBJ1-2, with D tentatively TRBD1 (6 bases). The germline V and J ends were trimmed by 6 bases and 6 bases, with 11 bases remaining between them. The CDR3 contains 12 residues. The germline V gene has CDR1 MNHEY and CDR2 SVGAGI. The CDR3 spells CASRRTGHGYTF. In DNA form, the CDR3 reads TGTGCCAGCAGGCGAACAGGGCATGGCTACACCTTC.

To note about this clone: The junction departs from germline at one end; a sequencing error may be responsible. V gene TRBV28 combines with J gene TRBJ2-3, with 9 bases aligning to TRBD2. The CDR3 runs 13 residues. Per the germline V gene, CDR1 is MDHEN and CDR2 is SYDVKM. In DNA form, the CDR3 reads TGTGCCAGCAATTTAGCGGGGGAAGATACGCAGTATTTT. Residues: CASNLAGEDTQYF.

This chain joins TRBV5-4 and TRBJ2-4; 9 nucleotides match TRBD1. This CDR3 comprises 17 residues. CDR1 and CDR2 (germline): SGHNT, YYREEE (reference sequence). V gave up 0 bases and J gave up 1 base; unmatched junction bases: 5. This CDR3 reads CASSLAQGAGAKNIQYF. The CDR3 nucleotides read TGTGCCAGCAGCTTGGCACAGGGGGCAGGGGCCAAAAACATTCAGTACTTC.

The chain couples TRBV7-9 to TRBJ2-7; no clear D. Trimming cost V 0 bases and J 1 base, with 7 bases left between them. The CDR3 runs to 14 residues. Looked up from germline, CDR1 is SEHNR and CDR2 is FQNEAQ (reference sequence). CDR3 protein: CASSLARRSYEQYF. CDR3 coding DNA: TGTGCCAGCAGCTTAGCCCGCAGGTCCTACGAGCAGTACTTC.

The genes are TRBV5-1 and TRBJ2-7; a possible D gene is TRBD1 (6 bases). Germline V gene lookup returns CDR1 SGHRS and CDR2 YFSETQ. V lost 1 base to trimming and J lost 7 bases, with 15 bases between them. CDR3 length: 14 residues. This CDR3 is CASSLSATGNEQYF. Written as DNA, the CDR3 is TGCGCCAGCAGCTTGTCAGCAACAGGGAATGAGCAGTACTTC.

The V gene is TRBV5-1, the J gene TRBJ2-5; 15 bases fit TRBD2. Trimming took 4 bases from V and 5 from J; bases not matched to a gene: 3. CDR3 length: 15 residues. CDR1 is SGHRS and CDR2 is YFSETQ in the germline V gene. The CDR3 coding sequence is TGCGCCAGCAGCCCCGGGACTAGCGGGGGGGAGACCCAGTACTTC. Its translation: CASSPGTSGGETQYF.

The genes are TRBV7-3 and TRBJ1-1, with D possibly TRBD1 on 5 matching bases. Germline V gene sequence: CDR1 SGHTA, CDR2 FQGTGA. The length of the CDR3 is 14 residues. Trimming shortened V by 5 bases and J by 1 base, and 11 bases separated the two germline ends. CDR3 sequence (DNA): TGTGCCAGCAGCGGAAGGACACCGAACACTGAAGCTTTCTTT. As protein: CASSGRTPNTEAFF.

The chain carries TRBV4-1 and TRBJ1-6; D gene uncertain. From germline, CDR1 is MGHRA and CDR2 YSYEKL. This CDR3 region has 14 residues. Trimming removed 2 bases from V and 6 bases from J, with 8 bases in between. CDR3 nucleotides: TGCGCCAGCAGCCAATTACACAGTAATTCACCCCTCCACTTT. Amino acids: CASSQLHSNSPLHF.

A single count supports this clone. This chain uses TRBV6-4 with TRBJ2-3, with D maybe TRBD1 (6 bases). This CDR3 region has 15 residues. Trimming cost V 0 bases and J 4 bases, with 11 bases left between them. The germline V gene encodes CDR1 MRHNA and CDR2 SNTAGT. The CDR3 DNA reads TGTGCCAGCAGTGACTCGAGAACAGGGTCAGATACGCAGTATTTT. As protein: CASSDSRTGSDTQYF.

This chain uses TRBV5-1 with TRBJ1-4; 7 bases are a match to TRBD1. The CDR3 sequence is 16 residues long. Trimming cost V 4 bases and J 6 bases; bases outside gene matches: 12. Germline V gene sequence: CDR1 SGHRS, CDR2 YFSETQ. The CDR3 DNA reads as TGCGCCAGCAGCATTGGGGACAGTGGGGGATATGAAAAACTGTTTTTT. Translation: CASSIGDSGGYEKLFF.

This chain connects TRBV9 to TRBJ2-7, with 13 bases fitting TRBD2. The CDR3 sequence is 16 residues long. CDR1 is SGDLS and CDR2 is YYNGEE in the germline V gene. The junction had 0 bases not matched to a gene; V was cut back by 0 bases and J by 0 bases. The CDR3 protein is CASSVGLAGGSYEQYF. The CDR3 nucleotides are TGTGCCAGCAGCGTAGGACTAGCGGGGGGCTCCTACGAGCAGTACTTC. The full variable domain, completed using reference TRBV9 and TRBJ2-7, is DSGVTQTPKHLITATGQRVTLRCSPRSGDLSVYWYQQSLDQGLQFLIQYYNGEERAKGNILERFSAQQFPDLHSELNLSSLELGDSALYFCASSVGLAGGSYEQYFGPGTRLTVT.

V and J are TRBV29-1 and TRBJ2-1; tentatively, D is TRBD2 (6 bases). V lost 8 bases, J lost 6 bases, and 17 bases lay in between. The germline CDR1 and CDR2 sequences are SQVTM and ANQGSEA. The CDR3 loop spans 13 amino acids. CDR3 sequence reads: CSLTAGMLNEQFF. As DNA, the CDR3 is TGCAGCTTGACAGCGGGCATGCTCAATGAGCAGTTCTTC.

The V call is TRBV25-1, the J call TRBJ1-1; D is unclear. The CDR3 sequence is 16 residues long. Germline CDR1 MGHDK, CDR2 SYGVNS. V was shortened by 2 bases and J by 11 bases, with 24 bases between the two germline ends. CDR3 sequence: CASSENFGEELEKAFF. The DNA for the CDR3 is TGTGCCAGCAGTGAAAATTTTGGTGAGGAGCTGGAGAAGGCTTTCTTT.

This clone was detected only a few times. The chain couples TRBV12-5 to TRBJ1-2; a weak D match, TRBD1 (6 bases). V was cut by 7 bases and J by 7 bases, with 16 bases left in between. The CDR3 extends over 13 amino acids. The germline gives CDR1 LGHNT, CDR2 FRNRAP. CDR3: CASALSGGAGYTF. The DNA of the CDR3 is TGTGCTAGTGCCCTCTCCGGGGGGGCTGGCTACACCTTC.